Presented here are 32 T cell receptor beta chains from one specimen sequenced in a study of blood T cell repertoires in COVID-19. The repertoire was sequenced with immunoSEQ multiplex PCR; TCRdb's copy has only in-frame clones and lacks some. The sample records about 400,000 clones, approximately 89% being singletons. The sequencing input was PBMCs or T cells enriched from blood (not recorded which). The source is a woman in her 30s who had recovered from COVID-19.

The rearrangement links TRBV12-2 to TRBJ2-5; the table's D call of TRBD2 was not tested on the DNA. TRBV12-2 is a known pseudogene. The CDR3 covers 14 residues. Here the CDR3 reads CASRLANAAETQYF. The CDR3 nucleotides read TGTGCAAGTCGCTTAGCGAATGCTGCGGAGACCCAGTACTTC.

V and J are TRBV6-5 and TRBJ2-4; D may be TRBD1 (6 bases). Germline CDR1 MNHEY, CDR2 SVGAGI. Trimming removed 9 bases at V and 9 bases at J, with 15 bases between. CDR3 length: 12 amino acids. CDR3 nucleotide sequence: TGTGCCAGTAACCAAAGGGGGAGCATTCAGTACTTC. Translation: CASNQRGSIQYF.

The V gene is TRBV6-1, the J gene TRBJ2-1; the match to TRBD2 covers 9 bases. The trim removed 4 bases at V and 6 bases at J, leaving 10 bases unmatched. The CDR3 contains 16 residues. Germline CDR1 reads MNHNS; CDR2 reads SASEGT. CDR3 region: CASSGVREGRGNEQFF. The CDR3 region has the DNA TGTGCCAGCAGTGGAGTGCGGGAGGGCCGCGGCAATGAGCAGTTCTTC.

The CDR3 DNA follows: TGTGCCAGCAGCGGGCCGAGACAGTCAAACACCGGGGAGCTGTTTTTT. Its translation is CASSGPRQSNTGELFF. The chain couples TRBV9 to TRBJ2-2; D may be TRBD1 (5 bases). V was cut by 3 bases and J by 2 bases, with 14 bases left in between. The length of the CDR3 is 16 residues. Germline lookup yields CDR1 SGDLS and CDR2 YYNGEE.

For the CDR3, the DNA is TGCGCCAGCAGACAACCGGGACTAGCGGGAGGGAATGAGCAGTTCTTC. Translating gives CASRQPGLAGGNEQFF. V gene TRBV5-1 combines with J gene TRBJ2-1; TRBD2 matches 16 bases. CDR1 and CDR2 from the germline V gene are SGHRS and YFSETQ. The CDR3 runs 16 residues. The V segment lost 5 bases and the J segment 7 bases; nucleotides outside the gene matches: 6.

The V gene is TRBV24-1, the J gene TRBJ1-2; D is unresolved. Trimming removed 3 bases from V and 8 bases from J, with 9 bases in between. Germline V gene lookup returns CDR1 KGHDR and CDR2 SFDVKD. The CDR3 has 12 amino acids. The CDR3 coding sequence is TGTGCCACCAGTGATGCGGGATCCGGCTACACCTTC. Amino acid sequence: CATSDAGSGYTF.

The chain joins TRBV3-1 (or the pseudogene TRBV3-2) to TRBJ1-1, with unresolved D. Deletions cut 7 bases from V and 7 bases from J, with 10 bases between. The CDR3 runs to 11 residues. Germline loops: CDR1 LGHDT, CDR2 YNNKEL (reference sequence). The CDR3, as DNA: TGTGCCAGCACCCGCGCAAGTGAAGCTTTCTTT. Its translation: CASTRASEAFF.

This rearrangement joins TRBV5-1 to TRBJ2-7, with TRBD2 matching over 14 bases. In germline, CDR1 is SGHRS, CDR2 YFSETQ. Trimming removed 0 bases from V and 2 bases from J; junction bases left unmatched: 10. The CDR3 sequence is 19 residues long. The CDR3 spells CASSLVRSSGLAGAYEQYF. The CDR3 DNA reads as TGCGCCAGCAGCTTGGTTCGATCATCGGGACTAGCGGGGGCCTACGAGCAGTACTTC.

The genes are TRBV7-2 and TRBJ1-2, with D unclear. V lost 1 base, J lost 7 bases, and 13 bases lay in between. Germline loops: CDR1 SGHTA, CDR2 FQGNSA. The CDR3 length is 14 residues. CDR3 DNA: TGTGCCAGCAGCTTAGGATGGGGAGATGGTGGCTACACCTTC. Its protein product is CASSLGWGDGGYTF.

The chain recombines TRBV7-6 with TRBJ2-5; 10 positions agree with TRBD2. Germline V gene sequence: CDR1 SGHVS, CDR2 FNYEAQ. The CDR3 runs 16 residues. Trimming at V came to 3 bases and at J to 5 bases, leaving 9 bases not matched to a gene. This CDR3 is CASSLRAGGGYETQYF. The CDR3 DNA reads as TGTGCCAGCAGCTTGAGAGCGGGAGGGGGGTACGAGACCCAGTACTTC.

This chain uses TRBV28 with TRBJ2-1, with unresolved D. V was trimmed by 3 bases and J by 10 bases, leaving 7 bases between them. The CDR3 consists of 11 residues. Germline V CDR1 and CDR2: MDHEN, SYDVKM. The CDR3, as DNA: TGTGCCAGCAGTTTTAACTCAGAGCAGTTCTTC. Residues: CASSFNSEQFF.

V gene TRBV5-1 combines with J gene TRBJ2-7; 7 bases match TRBD1. V shed 6 bases, J shed 0 bases, and the junction held 6 bases outside the gene matches. This CDR3 has 14 residues. In germline, CDR1 is SGHRS, CDR2 YFSETQ. This chain's CDR3 is CASKEQGSSYEQYF. CDR3 DNA sequence: TGCGCCAGCAAAGAACAGGGGAGCTCCTACGAGCAGTACTTC. Based on the CDR3 plus reference TRBV5-1 and TRBJ2-7, the full variable domain is KAGVTQTPRYLIKTRGQQVTLSCSPISGHRSVSWYQQTPGQGLQFLFEYFSETQRNKGNFPGRFSGRQFSNSRSEMNVSTLELGDSALYLCASKEQGSSYEQYFGPGTRLTVT.

The chain employs TRBV7-8 and TRBJ2-7, with a tentative D call TRBD2 (5 bases). This CDR3 region has 13 residues. V gave up 5 bases and J gave up 6 bases, with 14 bases separating them. Looked up from germline, CDR1 is SGHVS and CDR2 is FQNEAQ. The CDR3 loop reads CASSQRYGIEQYF. CDR3 nucleotides: TGTGCCAGCAGCCAGAGGTACGGGATCGAGCAGTACTTC.

The rearrangement uses TRBV24-1 and TRBJ2-3; 7 bases agree with TRBD1. Losses at the gene ends were 2 bases for V and 3 bases for J; bases not matched to a gene: 16. The CDR3 length is 19 residues. Germline CDR1 is KGHDR and CDR2 is SFDVKD. Here the CDR3 DNA reads TGTGCCACCAGTGATTCGCGTCAGGGGGATCGGTATGGGACAGATACGCAGTATTTT. It encodes CATSDSRQGDRYGTDTQYF.

V and J are TRBV5-4 and TRBJ1-2; TRBD1 aligns across 9 bases. V was clipped by 4 bases and J by 3 bases; unmatched bases: 7. Germline V CDR1 and CDR2: SGHNT, YYREEE (reference sequence). This CDR3 contains 15 residues. The CDR3 spells CASSPRDRVDYGYTF. CDR3 bases: TGTGCCAGCAGCCCCAGGGACAGGGTGGACTATGGCTACACCTTC.

The CDR3, as DNA: TGCGCCAGCAGCCAAGTATACAGGGACACTGAAGCTTTCTTT. Translating gives CASSQVYRDTEAFF. This chain connects TRBV4-1 to TRBJ1-1, with a weak D call TRBD1 (6 bases). This CDR3 has 14 residues. V was trimmed by 1 base and J by 3 bases, leaving 9 bases between them. CDR1 MGHRA and CDR2 YSYEKL come from the germline V gene.

The rearrangement links TRBV5-6 to TRBJ2-7; 7 bases fit TRBD2. Germline CDR1 reads SGHDT; CDR2 reads YYEEEE. The CDR3 covers 17 residues. Trimming removed 0 bases from V and 3 bases from J; junction bases left unmatched: 12. The CDR3 loop reads CASSLGTGTTYHYEQYF. The CDR3, as DNA: TGTGCCAGCAGCTTGGGTACCGGGACTACGTATCACTACGAGCAGTACTTC. Full variable domain (outside the CDR3, taken from reference TRBV5-6 and TRBJ2-7): DAGVTQSPTHLIKTRGQQVTLRCSPKSGHDTVSWYQQALGQGPQFIFQYYEEEERQRGNFPDRFSGHQFPNYSSELNVNALLLGDSALYLCASSLGTGTTYHYEQYFGPGTRLTVT.

The J gene is TRBJ1-1, the V gene TRBV28; 7 bases fit TRBD1. Germline V gene sequence: CDR1 MDHEN, CDR2 SYDVKM. The CDR3 runs to 15 residues. Unmatched junction bases numbered 12, after V lost 7 bases and J lost 4 bases. The CDR3 sequence is CASTQRGPPFTEAFF. The CDR3, as DNA: TGTGCCAGCACCCAAAGGGGGCCTCCTTTCACTGAAGCTTTCTTT.

Only one count was recorded for this clone. The gene calls are TRBV30 and TRBJ1-5, with D perhaps matching TRBD1 (6 bases). The V gene's germline CDR1 is GTSNPN and CDR2 SVGIG (reference sequence). The CDR3 extends over 14 amino acids. The V gene lost 3 bases and the J gene lost 2 bases, with 11 bases spanning the gap. The CDR3 here is CAWSIGGGNQPQHF. The CDR3 nucleotides read TGTGCCTGGAGCATAGGGGGAGGCAATCAGCCCCAGCATTTT.

The chain links TRBV6-5 to TRBJ1-2, with D perhaps matching TRBD1 (6 bases). Germline V gene data show CDR1 as MNHEY and CDR2 as SVGAGI. The CDR3 spans 14 residues. Deletions cut 6 bases from V and 8 bases from J, with 19 bases between. The CDR3 region has the DNA TGTGCCAGCAGACCCCGGGGGGCCCAGGGGGGCTACACCTTC. Encoded protein: CASRPRGAQGGYTF.

V and J are TRBV5-1 and TRBJ2-6, with TRBD1 matching 8 bases. Germline assignment: CDR1 SGHRS and CDR2 YFSETQ. The V and J ends lost 0 bases and 0 bases, in that order; junction bases with no gene match: 20. This CDR3 is built from 23 residues. The CDR3 is CASSLGRGQGALSELSGANVLTF. Written as DNA, the CDR3 is TGCGCCAGCAGCTTGGGTAGAGGGCAGGGGGCGCTTTCGGAACTCTCTGGGGCCAACGTCCTGACTTTC.

This sequence joins TRBV5-1 and TRBJ2-7; TRBD1 aligns across 7 bases. The CDR3 covers 15 residues. Trimming took 1 base from V and 0 from J; bases not matched to a gene: 4. Germline CDR1 is SGHRS and CDR2 is YFSETQ. The CDR3 nucleotides are TGCGCCAGCAGCTTGTGGGCAGGGGGCTCCTACGAGCAGTACTTC. Protein product: CASSLWAGGSYEQYF.

In DNA, the CDR3 is TGTGCCAGCAGCCCTACCGAGGAACTAGCGGGGACCCAGTACTTC. Translation gives CASSPTEELAGTQYF. The chain combines TRBV4-2 with TRBJ2-5; 9 bases are shared with TRBD2. The CDR3 contains 15 residues. J gave up 7 bases and V 4 bases, and 10 bases lay outside the gene matches. CDR1 is LGHNA and CDR2 is YNFKEQ in the germline V gene.

The chain joins TRBV28 to TRBJ1-2, with a weak D call TRBD1 (5 bases). The V end was cut by 3 bases, the J end by 4 bases, with 12 bases between. The germline V gene encodes CDR1 MDHEN and CDR2 SYDVKM. The CDR3 has 14 amino acids. Written as DNA, the CDR3 is TGTGCCAGCAGTTTGAGTCAGGGAATCTATGGCTACACCTTC. It is translated as CASSLSQGIYGYTF.

This clone appeared a few times. The V and J genes are TRBV10-1 and TRBJ2-7, with a weak D call TRBD2 (6 bases). Germline CDR1 and CDR2: WNHNN and SYGVQD (reference sequence). This CDR3 has 17 amino acids. V was cut by 1 base and J by 6 bases, with 22 bases left in between. The CDR3 DNA follows: TGCGCCAGCAGTGAGTGGGGGGTAGCCAACAAAGGATGCGAGCAGTACTTC. Its translation is CASSEWGVANKGCEQYF.

This chain uses TRBV18 with TRBJ2-7, with 7 bases matching TRBD1. V lost 3 bases and J lost 3; bases outside the gene matches: 8. Germline CDR1 reads KGHSH; CDR2 reads LQKENI. The length of the CDR3 is 15 residues. CDR3 coding DNA: TGTGCCAGCTCACCCGGGATGGGACAGATCTACGAGCAGTACTTC. This gives the protein CASSPGMGQIYEQYF.

This rearrangement joins TRBV2 to TRBJ2-1; 11 nucleotides align to TRBD2. Germline CDR1 is SNHLY and CDR2 is FYNNEI. This CDR3 has 15 residues. Unmatched junction bases numbered 6, after V lost 4 bases and J lost 7 bases. The CDR3 nucleotides read TGTGCCAGCAGTGCCGAGACTAGCGGGACTAATGAGCAGTTCTTC. Its protein is CASSAETSGTNEQFF.

J is TRBJ2-3 and V is TRBV30; TRBD2 aligns across 8 bases. The germline gives CDR1 GTSNPN, CDR2 SVGIG (reference sequence). This CDR3 has 14 amino acids. V lost 5 bases, J lost 6 bases, and 10 bases stayed unmatched. CDR3 region: CAWGTSGPGDTQYF. The CDR3 region has the DNA TGTGCCTGGGGAACTAGCGGCCCCGGGGATACGCAGTATTTT.

The rearrangement joins TRBV7-9 to TRBJ1-4; D is perhaps TRBD1 (6 bases). V dropped 2 bases and J dropped 6 bases, with 16 bases sitting between them. The CDR3 is 16 amino acids. Germline CDR1 is SEHNR and CDR2 is FQNEAQ (reference sequence). CDR3: CASSLKSGAGDEKLFF. DNA of the CDR3: TGTGCCAGCAGCTTAAAGTCAGGGGCAGGGGATGAAAAACTGTTTTTT.

The gene calls are TRBV6-5 and TRBJ2-1; 9 bases agree with TRBD1. With 4 bases clipped from V and 4 bases from J, the junction kept 8 bases outside the gene matches. The length of the CDR3 is 16 residues. Germline lookup yields CDR1 MNHEY and CDR2 SVGAGI. The CDR3 sequence: CASSFDIGTGYNEQFF. The CDR3 coding sequence is TGTGCCAGCAGTTTTGACATCGGGACAGGGTACAATGAGCAGTTCTTC.

The chain links TRBV2 to TRBJ1-6; TRBD1 matches 8 bases. The CDR3 covers 16 residues. V gave up 8 bases and J gave up 9 bases; unmatched junction bases: 15. CDR1 SNHLY and CDR2 FYNNEI come from the germline V gene. CDR3 loop: CASAFAPGQGSSPLHF. CDR3 DNA sequence: TGTGCCAGCGCCTTCGCCCCCGGACAGGGTTCTTCACCCCTCCACTTT.

The chain has TRBV28 and TRBJ2-7; the match to TRBD2 covers 14 bases. This CDR3 is 18 amino acids long. CDR1 is MDHEN, CDR2 SYDVKM, per germline. J lost 0 bases, V lost 1 base, and 5 bases had no gene match. The CDR3: CASSLSGLAGVSSYEQYF. CDR3 coding DNA: TGTGCCAGCAGTTTATCGGGACTAGCGGGAGTTAGCTCCTACGAGCAGTACTTC.